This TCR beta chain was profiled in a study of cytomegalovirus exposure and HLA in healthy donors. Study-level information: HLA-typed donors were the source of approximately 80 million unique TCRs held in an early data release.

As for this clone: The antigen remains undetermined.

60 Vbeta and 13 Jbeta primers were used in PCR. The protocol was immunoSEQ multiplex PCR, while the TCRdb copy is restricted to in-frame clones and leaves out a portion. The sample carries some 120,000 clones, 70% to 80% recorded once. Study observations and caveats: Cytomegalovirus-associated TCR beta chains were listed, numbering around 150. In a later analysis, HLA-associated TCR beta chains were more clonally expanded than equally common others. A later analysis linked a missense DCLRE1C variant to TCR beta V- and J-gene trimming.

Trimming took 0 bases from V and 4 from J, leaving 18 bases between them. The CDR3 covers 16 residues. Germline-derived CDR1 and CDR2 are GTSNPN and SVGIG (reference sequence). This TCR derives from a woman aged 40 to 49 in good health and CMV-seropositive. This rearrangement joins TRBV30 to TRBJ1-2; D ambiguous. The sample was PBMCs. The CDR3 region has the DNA TGTGCCTGGAGTGTGAGAAGGACCACTCGGGGCTATGGCTACACCTTC. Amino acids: CAWSVRRTTRGYGYTF.